This passage covers 27 T cell receptor beta chains from one sample sequenced in a study of blood T cell repertoires in COVID-19. The repertoire was sequenced with immunoSEQ multiplex PCR; TCRdb's copy has only in-frame clones and lacks some. The repertoire consists of around 97,000 clones, with roughly 86% occurring once and the leading ten covering approximately 20%. Sequencing was done on a sample of peripheral blood. The receptor source for this set is a human donor in a cohort sampled during active COVID-19.

This clone appeared a few times. The V call is TRBV27, the J call TRBJ2-7; 9 bases are a match to TRBD1. The J segment lost 6 bases and the V segment lost 5 bases, leaving 11 bases of the junction unmatched. This CDR3 is 15 amino acids long. Per germline, CDR1 MNHEY and CDR2 SMNVEV (reference sequence). CDR3 bases: TGTGCCAGCAGTATACCCCCGGGACAGGGACTCGAGCAGTACTTC. Translating it yields CASSIPPGQGLEQYF.

CDR3 bases: TGCAGCGTTGTCACGGGAGGATTCCCCTACAATGAGCAGTTCTTC. Amino acid sequence: CSVVTGGFPYNEQFF. This chain joins TRBV29-1 and TRBJ2-1; 7 bases align to TRBD2. The V and J ends lost 4 bases and 2 bases, in that order; junction bases with no gene match: 8. The germline V gene encodes CDR1 SQVTM and CDR2 ANQGSEA. The CDR3 spans 15 residues.

The DNA of the CDR3 is TGTGCCAGCAGCCAAGGTAGGACTAGCGGATACGAGCAGTACTTC. This sequence encodes CASSQGRTSGYEQYF. This chain connects TRBV3-1 (or the pseudogene TRBV3-2) to TRBJ2-7; TRBD2 matches 10 bases. Losses at the gene ends were 1 base for V and 4 bases for J; bases not matched to a gene: 4. Germline values: CDR1 LGHDT, CDR2 YNNKEL (reference sequence). The CDR3 is 15 amino acids.

The chain uses TRBV5-6 and TRBJ2-1; 7 positions agree with TRBD2. This CDR3 is built from 16 residues. CDR1 is SGHDT, CDR2 YYEEEE, per germline. V was clipped by 3 bases and J by 0 bases; unmatched bases: 6. The CDR3 sequence: CASSSTRTSSYNEQFF. CDR3 coding DNA: TGTGCCAGCAGCTCCACTAGGACTAGCTCCTACAATGAGCAGTTCTTC.

The V gene is TRBV9, the J gene TRBJ2-7; 10 positions agree with TRBD1. V lost 0 bases, J lost 4 bases, and 10 bases stayed unmatched. There are 17 residues in the CDR3. Per the germline V gene, CDR1 is SGDLS and CDR2 is YYNGEE. The CDR3 spells CASSVATWDRGPYEQYF. CDR3 sequence (DNA): TGTGCCAGCAGCGTAGCTACGTGGGACAGGGGCCCGTACGAGCAGTACTTC. The full variable domain, its missing parts supplied by reference TRBV9 and TRBJ2-7, is DSGVTQTPKHLITATGQRVTLRCSPRSGDLSVYWYQQSLDQGLQFLIQYYNGEERAKGNILERFSAQQFPDLHSELNLSSLELGDSALYFCASSVATWDRGPYEQYFGPGTRLTVT.

V usage is TRBV6-1 and J usage is TRBJ2-2; D might be TRBD2 (5 bases). V was cut by 4 bases and J by 5 bases, with 20 bases left in between. The CDR3 covers 17 residues. Looked up from germline, CDR1 is MNHNS and CDR2 is SASEGT. In nucleotides, the CDR3 is TGTGCCAGCAGTGTCGTAAAGTGGGGAGTTTCGACCGGGGAGCTGTTTTTT. The encoded protein is CASSVVKWGVSTGELFF.

The rearrangement joins TRBV20-1 to TRBJ1-1; 8 nucleotides align to TRBD1. CDR1 is DFQATT and CDR2 is SNEGSKA in the germline V gene (reference sequence). The V gene end was trimmed by 3 bases and the J gene end by 4 bases; junction bases not matched to a gene: 13. The CDR3 has 16 residues. CDR3 DNA sequence: TGCAGTGCTAGTGGCCTAGTTTACGACAGGGGCACTGAAGCTTTCTTT. This sequence encodes CSASGLVYDRGTEAFF.

This clone occurred a few times. Other DNA variants within this sample encode the same CDR3. This rearrangement joins TRBV2 to TRBJ1-5; maybe TRBD1 (5 bases). The CDR3 length is 13 residues. Germline assignment: CDR1 SNHLY and CDR2 FYNNEI. Trimming stripped 3 bases from V and 7 bases from J, with 10 bases between. CDR3 sequence reads: CASSEGREQPQHF. CDR3 nucleotide sequence: TGTGCCAGCAGTGAGGGCAGGGAACAGCCCCAGCATTTT.

Here the CDR3 DNA reads TGTGCCAGCAGCGTAGGGGGCGGTGAAAAACTGTTTTTT. Residues: CASSVGGGEKLFF. The chain combines TRBV9 with TRBJ1-4; weak D call: TRBD1 (5 bases). Germline lookup yields CDR1 SGDLS and CDR2 YYNGEE. This CDR3 contains 13 residues. V was shortened by 0 bases and J by 7 bases, with 7 bases between the two germline ends.

This chain connects TRBV25-1 to TRBJ2-5; 8 positions match TRBD1. The germline V gene has CDR1 MGHDK and CDR2 SYGVNS. This CDR3 spans 14 amino acids. V dropped 6 bases and J dropped 4; count of bases not matched to a gene: 7. The CDR3 coding sequence is TGTGCCAGCAGGAGGTCAGGGGGCGTAGAGACCCAGTACTTC. As protein: CASRRSGGVETQYF.

The CDR3 DNA follows: TGTGCCAGTAGTCCACATCAGAACACCGGGGAGCTGTTTTTT. Its translation: CASSPHQNTGELFF. The chain couples TRBV19 to TRBJ2-2; D is unclear. Germline values: CDR1 LNHDA, CDR2 SQIVND (reference sequence). The CDR3 loop spans 14 amino acids. V was clipped by 5 bases and J by 1 base, with 8 bases between them.

The V gene is TRBV5-1, the J gene TRBJ1-3, with 8 bases aligning to TRBD1. With 0 bases clipped from V and 2 bases from J, the junction kept 4 bases outside the gene matches. The V gene's germline CDR1 is SGHRS and CDR2 YFSETQ. This CDR3 comprises 16 residues. The CDR3 nucleotides are TGCGCCAGCAGCTTGGCAGGGGGCAGGACTGGAAACACCATATATTTT. Its protein is CASSLAGGRTGNTIYF.

The gene calls are TRBV6-6 and TRBJ1-4; D unclear. The CDR3 has 16 amino acids. The germline gives CDR1 MNHNY, CDR2 SVGAGI (reference sequence). Trimming removed 5 bases at V and 0 bases at J, with 13 bases between. The CDR3 region has the DNA TGTGCCAGCAGTCTCACGTCAGATCCAACTAATGAAAAACTGTTTTTT. Translation gives CASSLTSDPTNEKLFF.

J is TRBJ1-2 and V is TRBV7-2, with D possibly being TRBD1 (5 bases). The germline V and J ends were trimmed by 0 bases and 8 bases, with 13 bases remaining between them. This CDR3 is 14 amino acids long. The germline gives CDR1 SGHTA, CDR2 FQGNSA. The CDR3 DNA reads TGTGCCAGCAGCTTAGCTGGCAGGGCGGAAGGCTACACCTTC. Translation gives CASSLAGRAEGYTF.

The chain uses TRBV21-1 and TRBJ1-1; TRBD1, the D gene given by the table, was not confirmed from the DNA. TRBV21-1 corresponds to a pseudogene. The length of the CDR3 is 15 residues. Here the CDR3 DNA reads TGTGCCAGCAGCCTACTCGATGATCAGGGATCTGAAGCTTTCTTT. Encoded protein: CASSLLDDQGSEAFF.

V gene TRBV27 combines with J gene TRBJ2-7, with 13 bases fitting TRBD2. CDR1 is MNHEY, CDR2 SMNVEV, per germline (reference sequence). The CDR3 covers 19 residues. The junction had 13 bases not matched to a gene; V was cut back by 2 bases and J by 3 bases. The CDR3: CASSLPGLAGYFHHYEQYF. In DNA form, the CDR3 reads TGTGCCAGCAGTTTACCGGGACTAGCGGGGTATTTCCACCACTACGAGCAGTACTTC.

The CDR3 loop reads CASSLERGPGNTIYF. In DNA form, the CDR3 reads TGTGCCAGCAGCTTAGAGCGGGGACCCGGAAACACCATATATTTT. The chain combines TRBV13 with TRBJ1-3; D possibly corresponds to TRBD1 (5 bases). Trimming pared 1 base from V and 4 bases from J, leaving 11 bases between. This CDR3 has 15 amino acids. Germline CDR1 PRHDT, CDR2 FYEKMQ (reference sequence).

This chain links TRBV4-3 with TRBJ2-1; D is possibly TRBD2 (6 bases). V lost 1 base and J 1 base, leaving 8 bases between the germline ends. There are 15 residues in the CDR3. In germline, CDR1 is LGHNA, CDR2 YSLEER. CDR3 sequence reads: CASSQAGGSYNEQFF. CDR3 DNA: TGCGCCAGCAGCCAAGCCGGGGGATCCTACAATGAGCAGTTCTTC.

The chain joins TRBV4-1 to TRBJ1-1, with 10 bases that match TRBD1. With V trimmed by 0 bases and J by 5 bases, 6 bases remained unmatched. Germline CDR1 and CDR2: MGHRA and YSYEKL. This CDR3 has 16 residues. The CDR3 region has the DNA TGCGCCAGCAGCCAAGAAAGGACAGGGGGGAATACTGAAGCTTTCTTT. This translates into CASSQERTGGNTEAFF.

The V and J genes are TRBV9 and TRBJ2-1, with unresolved D. V gave up 3 bases and J gave up 1 base, with 8 bases separating them. The CDR3 sequence is 14 residues long. Per the germline V gene, CDR1 is SGDLS and CDR2 is YYNGEE. The CDR3 loop reads CASSGSGSYNEQFF. The DNA for the CDR3 is TGTGCCAGCAGCGGATCCGGGTCCTACAATGAGCAGTTCTTC.

This clone was detected a few times. This sample includes further DNA sequences coding for the same CDR3. The chain recombines TRBV3-1 (or the pseudogene TRBV3-2) with TRBJ2-7, with 8 bases identical to TRBD2. There are 16 residues in the CDR3. Germline trimming cut 1 base from V and 1 base from J; bases unmatched to any gene: 6. From germline, CDR1 is LGHDT and CDR2 YNNKEL (reference sequence). CDR3: CASSQVGRGGSYEQYF. In DNA form, the CDR3 reads TGTGCCAGCAGCCAAGTGGGTCGGGGGGGTTCCTACGAGCAGTACTTC.

V is TRBV5-4 and J is TRBJ1-5, with D perhaps TRBD1 (5 bases). The germline V and J ends were trimmed by 1 base and 0 bases, with 8 bases remaining between them. This CDR3 spans 15 amino acids. Per the germline V gene, CDR1 is SGHNT and CDR2 is YYREEE (reference sequence). The CDR3 nucleotides are TGTGCCAGCAGCTTGACAGGAGATAGCAATCAGCCCCAGCATTTT. Residues: CASSLTGDSNQPQHF.

This sequence joins TRBV5-4 and TRBJ2-1, with 7 bases lining up with TRBD2. J gave up 9 bases and V 5 bases, and 14 bases lay outside the gene matches. Looked up from germline, CDR1 is SGHNT and CDR2 is YYREEE (reference sequence). This CDR3 is 15 amino acids long. The CDR3 DNA reads TGTGCCAGCAGGATCGGGGGAGGGGAAAGGGGTGAGCAGTTCTTC. This gives the protein CASRIGGGERGEQFF.

The chain joins TRBV7-9 to TRBJ1-5; D remains ambiguous. The CDR3 is 14 amino acids. Trimming shortened V by 0 bases and J by 5 bases, and 8 bases separated the two germline ends. The V gene's germline CDR1 is SEHNR and CDR2 FQNEAQ (reference sequence). CDR3 bases: TGTGCCAGCAGCTTAGCCGGTGCGGATCAGCCCCAGCATTTT. It specifies CASSLAGADQPQHF. Drawing the rest from reference TRBV7-9 and TRBJ1-5, the complete variable domain is DTGVSQNPRHKITKRGQNVTFRCDPISEHNRLYWYRQTLGQGPEFLTYFQNEAQLEKSRLLSDRFSAERPKGSFSTLEIQRTEQGDSAMYLCASSLAGADQPQHFGDGTRLSIL.

This rearrangement joins TRBV7-2 to TRBJ2-5, with D perhaps TRBD2 (5 bases). Germline values: CDR1 SGHTA, CDR2 FQGNSA. This CDR3 spans 14 amino acids. V shed 3 bases and J shed 4 bases, with 12 bases lying between them. DNA of the CDR3: TGTGCCAGCAGCTTCGAAGGGAGCACAGAGACCCAGTACTTC. It is translated as CASSFEGSTETQYF.

The CDR3 DNA reads as TGTGCCAGTACCGTACTAGCGGGAGGTGAATACGAGCAGTACTTC. Residues: CASTVLAGGEYEQYF. V and J are TRBV19 and TRBJ2-7, with TRBD2 matching over 12 bases. Trimming took 7 bases from V and 4 from J; bases not matched to a gene: 8. In germline, CDR1 is LNHDA, CDR2 SQIVND (reference sequence). CDR3 length equals 15 residues.

The J gene is TRBJ1-2, the V gene TRBV7-8, with 7 nucleotides matching TRBD1. Germline CDR1 SGHVS, CDR2 FQNEAQ. Germline trimming cut 5 bases from V and 2 bases from J; bases unmatched to any gene: 11. The CDR3 covers 16 residues. The CDR3 nucleotides are TGTGCCAGCAGCCTCTACCCGGACAGGACAAACTATGGCTACACCTTC. Protein sequence: CASSLYPDRTNYGYTF.